This entry concerns a single T cell receptor beta chain. The antigen is not known. This sample was included in a study of cytomegalovirus exposure and HLA in healthy donors. As for the study in general: The 130 or so validation repertoires were reported in a later analysis to have been generated on the same platform as the roughly 680 first-cohort repertoires. Findings and limits, study-wide: In the roughly 120 validation repertoires, a later analysis found that first-cohort TCR clusters tended to co-occur.

Repertoires were generated with immunoSEQ multiplex PCR, while TCRdb's copy carries only in-frame clones and drops some. This table has about 44,000 clones, 90% to 95% appearing once. The V segment lost 4 bases and the J segment 2 bases; nucleotides outside the gene matches: 13. Germline V gives CDR1 SGHKS, CDR2 YYEKEE (reference sequence). CDR3 length: 17 amino acids. The donors were in the approximately 120-subject validation cohort; that cohort was separate from the approximately 700-subject first cohort. The chain carries TRBV5-5 and TRBJ2-7; 9 positions match TRBD2. The sequenced material came from PBMCs. This TCR was recovered from a woman aged 18-30 years in good health and CMV-seronegative. The CDR3 loop reads CASSQTAVGGRAYEQYF. The CDR3 nucleotides are TGTGCCAGCAGCCAAACCGCCGTCGGCGGGAGGGCCTACGAGCAGTACTTC.